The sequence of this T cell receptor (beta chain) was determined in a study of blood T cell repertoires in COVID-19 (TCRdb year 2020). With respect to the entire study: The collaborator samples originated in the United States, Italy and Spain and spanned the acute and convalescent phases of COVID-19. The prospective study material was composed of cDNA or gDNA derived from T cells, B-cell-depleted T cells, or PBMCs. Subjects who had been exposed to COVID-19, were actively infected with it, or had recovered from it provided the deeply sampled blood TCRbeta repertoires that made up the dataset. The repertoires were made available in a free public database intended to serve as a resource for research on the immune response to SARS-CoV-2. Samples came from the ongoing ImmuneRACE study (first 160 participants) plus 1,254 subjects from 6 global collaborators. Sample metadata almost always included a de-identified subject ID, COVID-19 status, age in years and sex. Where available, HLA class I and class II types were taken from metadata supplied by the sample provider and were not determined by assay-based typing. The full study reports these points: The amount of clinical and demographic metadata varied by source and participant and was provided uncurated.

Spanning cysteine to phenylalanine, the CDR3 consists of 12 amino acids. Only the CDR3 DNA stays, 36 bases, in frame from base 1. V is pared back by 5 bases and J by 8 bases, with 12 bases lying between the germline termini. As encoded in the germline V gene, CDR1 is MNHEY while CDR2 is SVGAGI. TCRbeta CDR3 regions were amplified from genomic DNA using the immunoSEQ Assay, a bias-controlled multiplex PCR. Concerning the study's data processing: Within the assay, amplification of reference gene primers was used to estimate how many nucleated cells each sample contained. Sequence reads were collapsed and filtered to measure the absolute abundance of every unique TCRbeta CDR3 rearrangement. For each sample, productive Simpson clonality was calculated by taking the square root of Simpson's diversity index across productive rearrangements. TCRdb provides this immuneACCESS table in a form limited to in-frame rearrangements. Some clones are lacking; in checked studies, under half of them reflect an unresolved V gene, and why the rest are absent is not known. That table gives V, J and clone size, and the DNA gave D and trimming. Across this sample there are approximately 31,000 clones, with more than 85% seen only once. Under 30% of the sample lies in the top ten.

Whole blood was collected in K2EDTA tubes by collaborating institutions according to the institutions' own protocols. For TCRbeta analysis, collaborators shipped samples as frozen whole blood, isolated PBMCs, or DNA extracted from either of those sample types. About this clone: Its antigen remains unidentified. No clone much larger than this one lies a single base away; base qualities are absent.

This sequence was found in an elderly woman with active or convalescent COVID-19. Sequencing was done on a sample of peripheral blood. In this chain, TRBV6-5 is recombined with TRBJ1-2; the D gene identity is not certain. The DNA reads TGTGCCAGCAGTACCCCTGCGCGAGGCTACACCTTC. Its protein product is CASSTPARGYTF.